One and the same sample provided the 20 T cell receptor beta chains below, sequenced in a study of cytomegalovirus exposure and HLA in healthy donors. Primers: 60 Vbeta forward and 13 Jbeta reverse. The repertoire was sequenced with immunoSEQ multiplex PCR; TCRdb's copy has only in-frame clones and lacks some. This sample has about 89,000 clones, with more than 70% found just once. Sequenced input: PBMCs. The receptors come from a man aged 25-45 years in good health and CMV-seronegative.

This chain uses TRBV6-5 with TRBJ1-5, with 8 bases identical to TRBD1. Per germline, CDR1 MNHEY and CDR2 SVGAGI. The V and J ends lost 6 bases and 2 bases, in that order; junction bases with no gene match: 3. The CDR3 is 14 amino acids. This CDR3 reads CASSKTGGNQPQHF. In nucleotides, the CDR3 is TGTGCCAGCAGCAAGACAGGGGGCAATCAGCCCCAGCATTTT.

The gene calls are TRBV5-1 and TRBJ2-3, with D possibly TRBD2 on 5 matching bases. The germline CDR1 and CDR2 sequences are SGHRS and YFSETQ. The V gene lost 2 bases and the J gene lost 4 bases, with 11 bases spanning the gap. The CDR3 extends over 14 amino acids. Written as DNA, the CDR3 is TGCGCCAGCAGCTTTCAGAGGGATGCAGATACGCAGTATTTT. Its translation is CASSFQRDADTQYF.

The chain couples TRBV7-9 to TRBJ1-5; no clear D gene. This CDR3 has 13 amino acids. The V and J ends lost 0 bases and 5 bases respectively, with 5 bases between them. Looked up from germline, CDR1 is SEHNR and CDR2 is FQNEAQ (reference sequence). Here the CDR3 reads CASSLAEDQPQHF. DNA for the CDR3: TGTGCCAGCAGCTTAGCTGAGGATCAGCCCCAGCATTTT.

The V call is TRBV19, the J call TRBJ2-1; 14 bases map to TRBD2. V was clipped by 7 bases and J by 7 bases; unmatched bases: 12. Germline assignment: CDR1 LNHDA and CDR2 SQIVND (reference sequence). The CDR3 extends over 17 amino acids. The CDR3 sequence is CASKTRLAGGGLNEQFF. DNA of the CDR3: TGTGCCAGTAAAACAAGACTAGCGGGAGGGGGGCTAAATGAGCAGTTCTTC.

This rearrangement joins TRBV27 to TRBJ1-5; no clear D. V gave up 3 bases and J gave up 7 bases, with 10 bases separating them. This CDR3 has 13 residues. Germline assignment: CDR1 MNHEY and CDR2 SMNVEV (reference sequence). The CDR3 region is CASSLGSGQPQHF. The CDR3 DNA is TGTGCCAGCAGTTTGGGCAGTGGCCAGCCCCAGCATTTT.

The chain combines TRBV5-1 with TRBJ1-1; TRBD1 might be the D (6 bases). This CDR3 is 17 amino acids long. CDR1 is SGHRS and CDR2 is YFSETQ in the germline V gene. The V end was cut by 2 bases, the J end by 0 bases, with 17 bases between. In nucleotides, the CDR3 is TGCGCCAGCAGCTTAGAAAGGAGGGAGGGGGTGAACACTGAAGCTTTCTTT. Protein sequence: CASSLERREGVNTEAFF.

J is TRBJ1-1 and V is TRBV7-8, with 7 bases fitting TRBD1. With 3 bases clipped from V and 8 bases from J, the junction kept 18 bases outside the gene matches. The germline V gene has CDR1 SGHVS and CDR2 FQNEAQ. The length of the CDR3 is 17 residues. The CDR3 region is CASSLAFVIRDSEEAFF. In DNA form, the CDR3 reads TGTGCCAGCAGCTTGGCATTTGTTATCCGGGACAGCGAGGAAGCTTTCTTT.

The genes are TRBV2 and TRBJ1-5, with D uncertain. Germline CDR1 reads SNHLY; CDR2 reads FYNNEI. This CDR3 spans 14 amino acids. The V and J ends lost 3 bases and 4 bases respectively, with 10 bases between them. This CDR3 reads CASSDVQDNQPQHF. CDR3 nucleotide sequence: TGTGCCAGCAGTGATGTTCAGGATAATCAGCCCCAGCATTTT.

Only a few counts were recorded for this clone. The V and J genes are TRBV7-9 and TRBJ1-2; 11 bases agree with TRBD1. The CDR3 length is 14 residues. Germline V gene data show CDR1 as SEHNR and CDR2 as FQNEAQ (reference sequence). Trimming took 3 bases from V and 7 from J; bases not matched to a gene: 4. The CDR3 DNA sequence: TGTGCCAGCAGCTTGGGACAGGGGGACCTTGGCTACACCTTC. Translation gives CASSLGQGDLGYTF.

This sequence joins TRBV28 and TRBJ2-1; D not certain. Germline V gives CDR1 MDHEN, CDR2 SYDVKM. Trimming took off 6 bases at V and 8 bases at J, with 20 bases between the two ends. The CDR3 length is 15 residues. The CDR3 nucleotides are TGTGCCAGCAGAACTTTCGCGCTAGTCGTCGATGAGCAGTTCTTC. Translating gives CASRTFALVVDEQFF.

This sequence joins TRBV7-6 and TRBJ2-3; TRBD2 matches at 7 bases. V lost 1 base to trimming and J lost 1 base; unmatched junction nucleotides: 11. Germline lookup yields CDR1 SGHVS and CDR2 FNYEAQ. The CDR3 length is 18 residues. This chain's CDR3 is CASSLVWGGPGGTDTQYF. CDR3 DNA sequence: TGTGCCAGCAGCTTAGTTTGGGGGGGACCGGGAGGCACAGATACGCAGTATTTT.

This clone was detected only a few times. This chain joins TRBV28 and TRBJ1-1, with a weak D call TRBD1 (5 bases). V lost 4 bases and J lost 0, with 6 bases in between. CDR1 and CDR2 from the germline V gene are MDHEN and SYDVKM. The CDR3 sequence is 13 residues long. The CDR3 nucleotides read TGTGCCAGCAGTTCGACAGTGAACACTGAAGCTTTCTTT. Encoded protein: CASSSTVNTEAFF.

The chain carries TRBV7-2 and TRBJ1-2; possibly TRBD1 for D (5 bases). V lost 5 bases to trimming and J lost 6 bases, with 19 bases between them. The CDR3 has 15 amino acids. Germline-derived CDR1 and CDR2 are SGHTA and FQGNSA. The CDR3 loop reads CASSPYRAPGDGYTF. The CDR3 region has the DNA TGTGCCAGCAGCCCGTACCGGGCCCCGGGGGATGGCTACACCTTC.

V and J are TRBV7-2 and TRBJ2-7; TRBD2 matches 12 bases. With 3 bases clipped from V and 7 bases from J, the junction kept 7 bases outside the gene matches. Germline V gene lookup returns CDR1 SGHTA and CDR2 FQGNSA. The CDR3 consists of 15 residues. CDR3 in DNA: TGTGCCAGCAGCTTCAGACTAGCGGGGGAGGAAGAGCAGTACTTC. Translating it yields CASSFRLAGEEEQYF.

The chain couples TRBV2 to TRBJ2-3; 11 bases line up with TRBD1. V was pared by 4 bases and J by 11 bases, with 11 bases of the junction left unmatched. This CDR3 contains 15 residues. The germline V gene encodes CDR1 SNHLY and CDR2 FYNNEI. The CDR3 reads CASSGAGTGGARQYF. DNA for the CDR3: TGTGCCAGCAGTGGGGCCGGGACAGGGGGTGCTCGGCAGTATTTT.

This clone was counted only a few times. The chain combines TRBV29-1 with TRBJ1-1; weak D call: TRBD1 (6 bases). The V end lost 4 bases, the J end lost 6 bases, and 15 bases lay between the germline ends. The CDR3 consists of 13 residues. Looked up from germline, CDR1 is SQVTM and CDR2 is ANQGSEA. The CDR3 DNA follows: TGCAGCGTTGTGGGACAAACGAAGGCTGAAGCTTTCTTT. Residues: CSVVGQTKAEAFF.

This sequence joins TRBV5-1 and TRBJ1-2; 7 positions agree with TRBD1. CDR1 and CDR2 from the germline V gene are SGHRS and YFSETQ. Losses at the gene ends were 6 bases for V and 1 base for J; bases not matched to a gene: 6. This CDR3 is built from 14 residues. CDR3 sequence: CASMEGAVNYGYTF. CDR3 bases: TGCGCCAGCATGGAGGGGGCGGTTAACTATGGCTACACCTTC.

The chain combines TRBV6-5 with TRBJ1-1; D possibly corresponds to TRBD1 (6 bases). This CDR3 has 12 amino acids. V gave up 2 bases and J gave up 10 bases, with 11 bases separating them. The germline gives CDR1 MNHEY, CDR2 SVGAGI. CDR3 sequence: CASSYGGLGAFF. DNA of the CDR3: TGTGCCAGCAGTTACGGGGGCTTGGGAGCTTTCTTT.

V and J are TRBV7-2 and TRBJ1-3, with TRBD1 matching over 8 bases. Germline loops: CDR1 SGHTA, CDR2 FQGNSA. The V gene end was trimmed by 5 bases and the J gene end by 7 bases; junction bases not matched to a gene: 7. There are 14 residues in the CDR3. CDR3 DNA sequence: TGTGCCAGCAGCCCCGCAGGGGGCCGGAACACCATATATTTT. Its translation: CASSPAGGRNTIYF.

The chain has TRBV6-6 and TRBJ2-1, with 7 bases that match TRBD1. Germline CDR1 reads MNHNY; CDR2 reads SVGAGI (reference sequence). V lost 5 bases to trimming and J lost 5 bases; unmatched junction nucleotides: 6. The CDR3 length is 14 residues. This CDR3 is CASSTRDRNNEQFF. The CDR3 DNA reads TGTGCCAGCAGTACCCGGGACAGAAACAATGAGCAGTTCTTC.